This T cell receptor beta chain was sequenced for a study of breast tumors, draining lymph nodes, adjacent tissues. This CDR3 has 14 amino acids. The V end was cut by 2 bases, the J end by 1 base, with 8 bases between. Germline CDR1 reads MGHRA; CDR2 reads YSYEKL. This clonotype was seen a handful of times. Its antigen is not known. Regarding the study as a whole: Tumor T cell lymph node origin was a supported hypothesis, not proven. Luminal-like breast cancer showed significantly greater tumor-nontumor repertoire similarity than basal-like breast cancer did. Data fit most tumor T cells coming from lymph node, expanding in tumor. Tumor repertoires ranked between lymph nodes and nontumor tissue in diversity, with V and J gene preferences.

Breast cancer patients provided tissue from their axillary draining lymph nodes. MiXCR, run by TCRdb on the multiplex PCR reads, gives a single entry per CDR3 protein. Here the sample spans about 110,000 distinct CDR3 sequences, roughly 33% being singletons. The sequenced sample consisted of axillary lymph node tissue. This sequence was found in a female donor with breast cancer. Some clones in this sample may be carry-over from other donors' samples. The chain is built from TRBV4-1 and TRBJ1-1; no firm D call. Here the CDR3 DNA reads TGCGCCAGCAGCCAACTCCTGGGGAACACTGAAGCTTTCTTT. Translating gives CASSQLLGNTEAFF.